These 24 T cell receptor beta chains share one sample of origin, sequenced in a study of cytomegalovirus exposure and HLA in healthy donors. The PCR employed 60 Vbeta primers together with 13 Jbeta primers. TCRdb's copy holds only in-frame clones and misses some; the assay was immunoSEQ multiplex PCR. The data show some 160,000 clones, about four fifths seen once. Sequencing was done on a sample of PBMCs. These receptors were taken from a woman in her fifties or sixties in good health and CMV-seronegative.

V usage is TRBV13 and J usage is TRBJ1-1; D might be TRBD1 (5 bases). The V gene's germline CDR1 is PRHDT and CDR2 FYEKMQ (reference sequence). Between the trimmed V and J ends, which lost 2 bases and 9 bases, there was a span of 16 bases. The CDR3 is 14 residues long. In DNA form, the CDR3 reads TGTGCCAGCAGCTTATGGGGTCAGGGCGTAAAAGCTTTCTTT. Protein sequence: CASSLWGQGVKAFF.

J is TRBJ1-1 and V is TRBV10-3, with D tentatively TRBD1 (5 bases). V was pared by 10 bases and J by 5 bases, with 20 bases between. CDR1 is ENHRY and CDR2 is SYGVKD in the germline V gene. This CDR3 contains 14 residues. The CDR3 reads CASTRGGEGTEAFF. The CDR3 DNA follows: TGTGCCAGTACCCGTGGAGGGGAAGGAACTGAAGCTTTCTTT.

On this clone itself: One end of the junction is discordant with germline, which a read error may explain. This sequence joins TRBV7-7 and TRBJ2-1; 8 bases are shared with TRBD1. CDR3 length equals 16 residues. CDR1 SSHAT and CDR2 FNYEAQ come from the germline V gene (reference sequence). The CDR3: CASSLGWGQASNEQFF. CDR3 nucleotide sequence: TGTGCTAGCAGCTTAGGGTGGGGACAGGCCTCCAATGAGCAGTTCTTC.

V usage is TRBV27 and J usage is TRBJ2-7; 8 positions agree with TRBD1. Trimming at V came to 2 bases and at J to 3 bases, leaving 6 bases not matched to a gene. Germline values: CDR1 MNHEY, CDR2 SMNVEV (reference sequence). This CDR3 has 15 residues. The DNA for the CDR3 is TGTGCCAGCAGTTTAGCAGGGGGCCCCTTCTACGAGCAGTACTTC. It translates to CASSLAGGPFYEQYF.

This clone occurred once. The CDR3 bases are TGTGCCAGCAGCCCTCACGGCTCCTACAATGAGCAGTTCTTC. It encodes CASSPHGSYNEQFF. The chain uses TRBV4-2 and TRBJ2-1; no definite D call. V dropped 4 bases and J dropped 0 bases, with 7 bases sitting between them. The CDR3 contains 14 residues. Per the germline V gene, CDR1 is LGHNA and CDR2 is YNFKEQ.

In this sample, this clone turned up a few times. This rearrangement joins TRBV18 to TRBJ1-4; TRBD1 matches 8 bases. The CDR3 has 14 amino acids. After removal of 3 bases from V and 3 bases from J, the junction contained 0 bases not matched to a gene. Germline lookup yields CDR1 KGHSH and CDR2 LQKENI. As DNA, the CDR3 is TGTGCCAGCTCACCGACAGGGGCTAATGAAAAACTGTTTTTT. Its translation is CASSPTGANEKLFF.

The chain carries TRBV19 and TRBJ2-1; 16 bases map to TRBD2. There are 17 residues in the CDR3. Germline values: CDR1 LNHDA, CDR2 SQIVND (reference sequence). V lost 6 bases, J lost 6 bases, and 8 bases stayed unmatched. The CDR3 spells CASRGTSGRGPGNEQFF. The CDR3 nucleotides read TGTGCCAGTAGGGGGACTAGCGGGAGGGGCCCTGGCAATGAGCAGTTCTTC. The complete variable domain, with remaining parts taken from reference TRBV19 and TRBJ2-1, reads DGGITQSPKYLFRKEGQNVTLSCEQNLNHDAMYWYRQDPGQGLRLIYYSQIVNDFQKGDIAEGYSVSREKKESFPLTVTSAQKNPTAFYLCASRGTSGRGPGNEQFFGPGTRLTVL.

Details on this clone: The junction departs from the called germline gene at one end, perhaps through a read error. The J gene is TRBJ2-6, the V gene TRBV30, with 7 nucleotides matching TRBD1. This CDR3 spans 16 amino acids. Germline values: CDR1 GTSNPN, CDR2 SVGIG (reference sequence). The CDR3: CASTRRGRSGANGLTF. The CDR3 bases are TGTGCCTCAACCCGTAGGGGGCGATCTGGGGCCAACGGCCTGACTTTC.

The genes are TRBV5-1 and TRBJ2-1; 8 bases fit TRBD2. The trim removed 2 bases at V and 2 bases at J, leaving 3 bases unmatched. The CDR3 has 15 amino acids. Germline V gene sequence: CDR1 SGHRS, CDR2 YFSETQ. CDR3 in DNA: TGCGCCAGCAGCTTAAGCGGGAGCGCCTACAATGAGCAGTTCTTC. Its translation is CASSLSGSAYNEQFF.

CDR3 coding DNA: TGCGCCAGCAGCCTGGGGTTCGGCTCCTACGAGCAGTACTTC. Protein product: CASSLGFGSYEQYF. The J gene is TRBJ2-7, the V gene TRBV5-1; D is ambiguous. V was cut by 4 bases and J by 0 bases, with 11 bases left in between. Germline-derived CDR1 and CDR2 are SGHRS and YFSETQ. The CDR3 contains 14 residues.

V and J are TRBV5-4 and TRBJ2-3; D not certain. Germline V lookup: CDR1 SGHNT, CDR2 YYREEE (reference sequence). Trimming took off 7 bases at V and 4 bases at J, with 10 bases between the two ends. The CDR3 covers 12 residues. The CDR3 is CASGSGADTQYF. CDR3 in DNA: TGTGCCAGCGGTTCGGGTGCAGATACGCAGTATTTT.

V and J are TRBV19 and TRBJ1-2; D is uncertain. Trimming took off 7 bases at V and 3 bases at J, with 6 bases between the two ends. CDR1 is LNHDA, CDR2 SQIVND, per germline (reference sequence). The length of the CDR3 is 11 residues. CDR3 in amino acids: CASNSYYGYTF. The CDR3 coding sequence is TGTGCCAGTAACAGTTACTATGGCTACACCTTC.

V usage is TRBV18 and J usage is TRBJ2-6; a possible D gene is TRBD1 (5 bases). CDR1 is KGHSH and CDR2 is LQKENI in the germline V gene. The CDR3 is 15 amino acids. Trimming left V 6 bases short and J 4 bases short, with 13 bases between. CDR3 DNA: TGTGCCAGCTCGGCTCAGGGTTCCGGGGCCAACGTCCTGACTTTC. Amino acids: CASSAQGSGANVLTF. The entire variable domain, with the rest obtained from reference TRBV18 and TRBJ2-6, is as follows: NAGVMQNPRHLVRRRGQEARLRCSPMKGHSHVYWYRQLPEEGLKFMVYLQKENIIDESGMPKERFSAEFPKEGPSILRIQQVVRGDSAAYFCASSAQGSGANVLTFGAGSRLTVL.

The V and J genes are TRBV9 and TRBJ2-7, with 8 bases that match TRBD1. CDR3 length equals 14 residues. The J segment lost 3 bases and the V segment lost 0 bases, leaving 2 bases of the junction unmatched. The germline V gene encodes CDR1 SGDLS and CDR2 YYNGEE. CDR3 sequence reads: CASSVVDRGYEQYF. The CDR3 DNA is TGTGCCAGCAGCGTAGTAGACAGGGGCTACGAGCAGTACTTC.

The chain uses TRBV7-8 and TRBJ2-7; 11 bases map to TRBD2. The CDR3 is 19 residues long. After removal of 3 bases from V and 4 bases from J, the junction contained 17 bases not matched to a gene. CDR1 and CDR2 from the germline V gene are SGHVS and FQNEAQ. Here the CDR3 reads CASSFVPGLAEFNGYEQYF. DNA for the CDR3: TGTGCCAGCAGCTTCGTTCCGGGACTAGCGGAGTTTAATGGGTACGAGCAGTACTTC. The whole variable domain, filled in from reference TRBV7-8 and TRBJ2-7, reads GAGVSQSPRYKVAKRGQDVALRCDPISGHVSLFWYQQALGQGPEFLTYFQNEAQLDKSGLPSDRFFAERPEGSVSTLKIQRTQQEDSAVYLCASSFVPGLAEFNGYEQYFGPGTRLTVT.

V and J are TRBV18 and TRBJ2-1, with D tentatively TRBD2 (5 bases). Germline-derived CDR1 and CDR2 are KGHSH and LQKENI. Deletions cut 4 bases from V and 8 bases from J, with 15 bases between. The CDR3 loop spans 14 amino acids. The CDR3 DNA is TGTGCCAGCTCACGGGAGAAGCGGCGATATGAGCAGTTCTTC. As protein: CASSREKRRYEQFF.

V is TRBV6-1 and J is TRBJ2-1; a weak D match, TRBD1 (6 bases). V lost 2 bases to trimming and J lost 12 bases, with 11 bases between them. Looked up from germline, CDR1 is MNHNS and CDR2 is SASEGT. CDR3 length: 12 amino acids. The CDR3 region is CASSERGQLQFF. CDR3 DNA: TGTGCCAGCAGTGAACGCGGACAGCTGCAGTTCTTC.

This clone came up once. J is TRBJ2-7 and V is TRBV19, with 11 nucleotides matching TRBD1. V lost 8 bases, J lost 4 bases, and 4 bases stayed unmatched. CDR3 length: 13 amino acids. Germline lookup yields CDR1 LNHDA and CDR2 SQIVND (reference sequence). The CDR3: CASSGTGGYEQYF. The CDR3 coding sequence is TGTGCCAGTTCCGGGACAGGGGGTTACGAGCAGTACTTC.

V and J are TRBV5-1 and TRBJ2-1; D is perhaps TRBD2 (6 bases). The CDR3 has 15 residues. V was shortened by 4 bases and J by 8 bases, with 19 bases between the two germline ends. Looked up from germline, CDR1 is SGHRS and CDR2 is YFSETQ. The CDR3 is CASSPGVRGTDEQFF. In nucleotides, the CDR3 is TGCGCCAGCAGCCCAGGAGTCCGGGGGACCGATGAGCAGTTCTTC.

This clone was observed a few times. The rearrangement joins TRBV5-6 to TRBJ1-2; D perhaps matches TRBD1 (5 bases). CDR1 SGHDT and CDR2 YYEEEE come from the germline V gene. V was cut by 3 bases and J by 6 bases, with 18 bases left in between. This CDR3 is built from 15 residues. In nucleotides, the CDR3 is TGTGCCAGCAGCTCCCCGGACACTGGTGGGAATGGCTACACCTTC. It is translated as CASSSPDTGGNGYTF.

This chain joins TRBV7-6 and TRBJ2-7, with D possibly TRBD2 on 5 matching bases. The CDR3 loop spans 17 amino acids. CDR1 is SGHVS and CDR2 is FNYEAQ in the germline V gene. V was cut by 4 bases and J by 7 bases, with 26 bases left in between. The CDR3 coding sequence is TGTGCCAGCAGCTCCGAAGAGCCCGGACGGCGTGGGAGAGAGCAGTACTTC. It translates to CASSSEEPGRRGREQYF.

V and J are TRBV4-1 and TRBJ2-6; D uncertain. CDR1 is MGHRA and CDR2 is YSYEKL in the germline V gene. V gave up 1 base and J gave up 4 bases, with 20 bases separating them. This CDR3 is 19 amino acids long. The CDR3 region is CASSQAIQSLLSGANVLTF. The CDR3, as DNA: TGCGCCAGCAGCCAAGCCATTCAGTCCCTCCTCTCGGGGGCCAACGTCCTGACTTTC.

The chain is built from TRBV7-9 and TRBJ2-3, with D tentatively TRBD2 (5 bases). The ends were cut back, 4 bases at V and 0 bases at J, with 8 bases in the middle. The germline V gene encodes CDR1 SEHNR and CDR2 FQNEAQ (reference sequence). The CDR3 loop spans 14 amino acids. CDR3 in DNA: TGTGCCAGCAGCTCGCGGGTTAGCACAGATACGCAGTATTTT. Protein product: CASSSRVSTDTQYF.

This chain connects TRBV5-6 to TRBJ1-2, with D perhaps TRBD1 (6 bases). The CDR3 covers 13 residues. CDR1 is SGHDT, CDR2 YYEEEE, per germline. V lost 1 base and J lost 8, with 12 bases in between. DNA of the CDR3: TGTGCCAGCAGCTTGATCAGGGGCAGCGGCTACACCTTC. Protein: CASSLIRGSGYTF.